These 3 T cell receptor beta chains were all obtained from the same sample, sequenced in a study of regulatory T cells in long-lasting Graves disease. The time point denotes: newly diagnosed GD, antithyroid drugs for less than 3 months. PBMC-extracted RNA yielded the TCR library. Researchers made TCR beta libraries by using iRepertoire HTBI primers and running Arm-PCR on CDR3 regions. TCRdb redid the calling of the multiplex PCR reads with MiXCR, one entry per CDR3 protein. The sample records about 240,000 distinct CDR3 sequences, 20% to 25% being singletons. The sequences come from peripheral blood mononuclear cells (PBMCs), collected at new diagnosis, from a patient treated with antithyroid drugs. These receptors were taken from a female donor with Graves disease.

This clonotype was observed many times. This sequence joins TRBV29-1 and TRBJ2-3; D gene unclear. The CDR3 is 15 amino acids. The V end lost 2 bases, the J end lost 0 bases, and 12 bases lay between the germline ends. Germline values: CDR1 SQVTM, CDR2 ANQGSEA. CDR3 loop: CSVERAGRSTDTQYF. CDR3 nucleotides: TGCAGCGTTGAAAGGGCTGGCAGAAGCACAGATACGCAGTATTTT.

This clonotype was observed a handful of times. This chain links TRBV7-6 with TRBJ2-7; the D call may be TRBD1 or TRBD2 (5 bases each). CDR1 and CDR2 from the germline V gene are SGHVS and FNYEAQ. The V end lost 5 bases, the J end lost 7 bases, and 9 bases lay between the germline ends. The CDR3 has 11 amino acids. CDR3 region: CASSPGGEQYF. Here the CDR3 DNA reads TGTGCCAGCAGCCCTGGGGGTGAGCAGTACTTC.

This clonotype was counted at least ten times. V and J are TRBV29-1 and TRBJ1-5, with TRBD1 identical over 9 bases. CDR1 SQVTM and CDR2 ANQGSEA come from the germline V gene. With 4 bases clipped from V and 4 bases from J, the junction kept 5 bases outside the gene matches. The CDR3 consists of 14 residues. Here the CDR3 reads CSVGGDRGNQPQHF. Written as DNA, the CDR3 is TGCAGCGTTGGAGGTGACAGGGGGAATCAGCCCCAGCATTTT.